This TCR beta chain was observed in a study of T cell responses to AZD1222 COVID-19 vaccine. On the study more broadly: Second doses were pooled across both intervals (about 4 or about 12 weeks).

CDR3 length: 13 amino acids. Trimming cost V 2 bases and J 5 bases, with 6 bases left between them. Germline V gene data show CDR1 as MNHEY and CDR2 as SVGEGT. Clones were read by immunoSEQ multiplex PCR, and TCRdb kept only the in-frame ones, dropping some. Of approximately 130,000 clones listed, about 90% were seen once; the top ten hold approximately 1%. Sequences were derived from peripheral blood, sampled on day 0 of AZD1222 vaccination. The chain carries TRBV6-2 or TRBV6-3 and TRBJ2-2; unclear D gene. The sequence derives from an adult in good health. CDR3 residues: CASSYKETGELFF. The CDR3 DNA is TGTGCCAGCAGTTACAAGGAAACCGGGGAGCTGTTTTTT.